This TCR beta chain was documented in a study of OX40 agonist ivuxolimab in advanced cancers. Some background on the complete study: Ivuxolimab was a fully human IgG2 agonistic monoclonal antibody targeting the costimulatory receptor OX40 (CD134). Intravenous ivuxolimab was administered to patients every 2 weeks at six dose levels: 0.01, 0.1, 0.3, 1.5, 3 and 10 mg/kg. Patients were allowed to have had prior anti-PD-1, anti-PD-L1 or anti-CTLA-4 therapy, and approximately 40% of the dose-escalation patients had previously received checkpoint inhibitors. The paper covers the monotherapy dose-escalation part of the phase I ivuxolimab trial, which included N ≈ 57 patients. Of the 50 or so patients in dose escalation, 19 had hepatocellular carcinoma, roughly 15 had melanoma, 9 had renal cell carcinoma and 9 had head and neck cancer. The dose-escalation cohort was over 70% male with a mean age of approximately 59 years, ranging from 23 to 79. Peripheral TCRbeta sequencing aimed to test whether ivuxolimab altered TCR sequence diversity and caused clonal T-cell expansion. Partial responses occurred in three dose-escalation patients: two with cutaneous melanoma and one with hepatocellular carcinoma. Overall results and qualifications from the work: Low levels of normalized T-cell clonal expansion were also seen in some patients who did not respond. Clonal expansion of both CD4+ and CD8+ blood T cells was observed from baseline to week 6 at doses 0.1 to 3.0 mg/kg. In the 0.1-3.0 mg/kg groups, partial responders had among the lowest normalized peripheral clonal expansion, particularly in CD8+ T cells. After ivuxolimab, expanded clones were on average more numerous among CD8+ T cells than among CD4+ T cells. Which antigens the clonally expanded peripheral T cells were specific for was not determined.

Worth noting for this clone: This clone's antigen is unknown. Base qualities are not at hand, and no much larger clone is one base apart.

Genomic DNA was isolated from the sorted cells so that the TCRbeta CDR3 region could be sequenced. The immunoSEQ Assay was used to sequence the TCRbeta CDR3 regions. Imported from immuneACCESS, the table was reduced by TCRdb to in-frame sequences with V and J called. These copies leave out some clones; in studies compared against another copy, an unresolved V gene accounts for under half, and the cause of the remainder is not known. The sample includes approximately 76,000 clones, with 70% to 90% observed a single time. In total, the top ten clones hold roughly 5.5% of the sample. Patients with autoimmune disease history or receiving systemic immunosuppression were excluded from the trial. In every dose cohort, peripheral blood was drawn for TCR sequencing at baseline, cycle 4 day 1, and cycle 7 day 1. Samples came from an open-label, multicenter, first-in-human phase I dose-escalation trial of ivuxolimab. Adults with locally advanced or metastatic melanoma, renal cell carcinoma, hepatocellular carcinoma or head and neck squamous cell carcinoma were enrolled in the trial. Before TCR sequencing, CD4+ T cells and CD8+ T cells from peripheral blood were sorted into separate populations.

Its CDR3 holds 14 amino acids, cysteine through phenylalanine. Only the CDR3 region is kept as DNA, spanning 42 bases read in frame from base 1. A distance of 13 bases separates the germline ends of V and J, which lose 4 bases and 6 bases respectively. The germline V gene specifies MNHEY as CDR1 and SVGAGI as CDR2. The TCR sequence derives from an adult with an advanced solid tumor such as melanoma, head and neck, liver or kidney cancer. The source material was CD4+ or CD8+ T cells sorted from blood, sampled in a trial of the OX40 agonist ivuxolimab. The chain couples TRBV6-5 to TRBJ1-5; the D segment could be TRBD1, given 6 matching bases. CDR3 reads: CASSLQGGGQPQHF. The DNA sequence follows: TGTGCCAGCAGTTTACAGGGAGGAGGTCAGCCCCAGCATTTT.